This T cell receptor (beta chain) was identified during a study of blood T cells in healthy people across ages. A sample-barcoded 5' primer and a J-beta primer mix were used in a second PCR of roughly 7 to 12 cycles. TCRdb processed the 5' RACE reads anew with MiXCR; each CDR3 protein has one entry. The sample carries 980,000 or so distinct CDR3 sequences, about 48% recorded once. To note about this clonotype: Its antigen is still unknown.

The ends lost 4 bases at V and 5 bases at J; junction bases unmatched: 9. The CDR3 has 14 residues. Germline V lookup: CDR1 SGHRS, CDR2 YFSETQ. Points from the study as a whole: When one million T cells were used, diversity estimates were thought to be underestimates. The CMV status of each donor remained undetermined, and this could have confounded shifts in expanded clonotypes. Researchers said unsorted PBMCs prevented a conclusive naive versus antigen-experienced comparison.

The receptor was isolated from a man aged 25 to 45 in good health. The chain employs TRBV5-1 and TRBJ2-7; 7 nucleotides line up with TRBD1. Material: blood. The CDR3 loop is CASSLEQGSDEQYF. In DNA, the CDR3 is TGCGCCAGCAGCCTGGAACAGGGGTCCGACGAGCAGTACTTC.